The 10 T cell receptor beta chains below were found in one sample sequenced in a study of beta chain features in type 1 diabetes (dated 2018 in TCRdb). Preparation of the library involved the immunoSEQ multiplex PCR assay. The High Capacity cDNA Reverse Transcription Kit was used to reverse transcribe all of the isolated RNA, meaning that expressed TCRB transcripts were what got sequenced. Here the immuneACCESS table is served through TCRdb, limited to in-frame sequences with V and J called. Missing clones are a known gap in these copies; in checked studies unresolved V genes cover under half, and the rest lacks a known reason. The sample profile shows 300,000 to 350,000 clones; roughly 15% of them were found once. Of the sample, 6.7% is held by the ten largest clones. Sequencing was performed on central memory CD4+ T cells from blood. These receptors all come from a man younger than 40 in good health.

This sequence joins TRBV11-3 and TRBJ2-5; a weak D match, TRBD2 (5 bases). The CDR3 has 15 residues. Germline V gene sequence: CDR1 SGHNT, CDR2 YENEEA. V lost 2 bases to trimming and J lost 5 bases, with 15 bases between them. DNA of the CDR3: TGTGCCAGCAGCTTATACAGCGGTGGCGGGGAGACCCAGTACTTC. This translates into CASSLYSGGGETQYF.

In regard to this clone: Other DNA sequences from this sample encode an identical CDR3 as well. Written as DNA, the CDR3 is TGTGCCAGCAGCTTGGCAGGCAGGGGCGGCACAGATACGCAGTATTTT. Its protein is CASSLAGRGGTDTQYF. The chain uses TRBV5-4 and TRBJ2-3; possibly TRBD1 for D (6 bases). The germline CDR1 and CDR2 sequences are SGHNT and YYREEE (reference sequence). This CDR3 is 16 amino acids long. Trimming removed 0 bases from V and 1 base from J, with 12 bases in between.

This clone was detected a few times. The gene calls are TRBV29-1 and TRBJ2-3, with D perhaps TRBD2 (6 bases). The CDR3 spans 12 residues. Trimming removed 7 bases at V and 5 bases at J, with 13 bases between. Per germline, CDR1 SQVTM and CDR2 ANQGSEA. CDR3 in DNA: TGCAGCGGCGGGATTGAACAAGATACGCAGTATTTT. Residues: CSGGIEQDTQYF.

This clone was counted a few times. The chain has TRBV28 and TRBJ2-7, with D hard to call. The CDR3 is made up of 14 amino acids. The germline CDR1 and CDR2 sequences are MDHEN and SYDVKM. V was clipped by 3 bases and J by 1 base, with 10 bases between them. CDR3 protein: CASSLSHGSYEQYF. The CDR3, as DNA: TGTGCCAGCAGTTTGTCCCACGGGTCCTACGAGCAGTACTTC.

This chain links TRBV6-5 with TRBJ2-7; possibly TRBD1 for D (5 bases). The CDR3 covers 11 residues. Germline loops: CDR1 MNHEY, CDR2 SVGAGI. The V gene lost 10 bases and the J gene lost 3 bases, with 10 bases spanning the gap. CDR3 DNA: TGTGCCACTGCGGACAACTACGAGCAGTACGTC. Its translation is CATADNYEQYV.

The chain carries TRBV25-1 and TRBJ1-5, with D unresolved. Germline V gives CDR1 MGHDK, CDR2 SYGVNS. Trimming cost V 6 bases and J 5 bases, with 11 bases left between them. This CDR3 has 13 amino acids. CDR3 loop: CASSLLGDQPQHF. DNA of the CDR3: TGTGCCAGCAGCTTACTCGGGGATCAGCCCCAGCATTTT.

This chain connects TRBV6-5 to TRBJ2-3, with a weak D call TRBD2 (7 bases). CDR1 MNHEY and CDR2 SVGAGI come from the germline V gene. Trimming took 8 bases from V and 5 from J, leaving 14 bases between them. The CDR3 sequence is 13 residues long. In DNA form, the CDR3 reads TGTGCCAGCGGGGGGGCGATAGGAGATACGCAGTATTTT. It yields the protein CASGGAIGDTQYF.

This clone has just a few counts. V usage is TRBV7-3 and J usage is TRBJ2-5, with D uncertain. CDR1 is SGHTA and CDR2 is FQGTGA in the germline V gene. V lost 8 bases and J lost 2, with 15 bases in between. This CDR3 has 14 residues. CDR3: CASAKTAVQETQYF. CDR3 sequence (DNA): TGTGCCAGCGCCAAGACTGCGGTTCAAGAGACCCAGTACTTC.

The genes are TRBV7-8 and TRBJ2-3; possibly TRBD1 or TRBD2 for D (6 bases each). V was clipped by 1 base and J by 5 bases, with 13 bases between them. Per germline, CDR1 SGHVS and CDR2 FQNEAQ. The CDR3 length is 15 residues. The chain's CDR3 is CASSLDRVSGDTQYF. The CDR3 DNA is TGTGCCAGCAGCTTAGACAGGGTTAGCGGAGATACGCAGTATTTT.

The CDR3 bases are TGTGCCAGCAGTCTGTCACAGGGGAGGAATTCACCCCTCCACTTT. Translation gives CASSLSQGRNSPLHF. The chain uses TRBV27 and TRBJ1-6; TRBD1 matches at 7 bases. The CDR3 has 15 residues. CDR1 and CDR2 (germline): MNHEY, SMNVEV (reference sequence). V shed 5 bases and J 7 bases; nucleotides not matched to a gene: 8.